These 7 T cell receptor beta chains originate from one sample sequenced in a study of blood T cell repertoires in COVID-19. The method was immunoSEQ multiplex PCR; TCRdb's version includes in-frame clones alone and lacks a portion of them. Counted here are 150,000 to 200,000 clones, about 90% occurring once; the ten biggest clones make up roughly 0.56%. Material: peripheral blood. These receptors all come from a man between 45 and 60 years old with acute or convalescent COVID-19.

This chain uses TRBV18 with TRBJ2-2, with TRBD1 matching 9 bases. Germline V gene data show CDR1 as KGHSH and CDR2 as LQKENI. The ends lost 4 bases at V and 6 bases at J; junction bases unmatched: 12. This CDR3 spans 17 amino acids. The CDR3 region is CASSLGQGGFAAGELFF. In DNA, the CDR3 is TGTGCCAGCTCACTGGGACAGGGTGGATTTGCGGCCGGGGAGCTGTTTTTT. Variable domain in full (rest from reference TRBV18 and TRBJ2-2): NAGVMQNPRHLVRRRGQEARLRCSPMKGHSHVYWYRQLPEEGLKFMVYLQKENIIDESGMPKERFSAEFPKEGPSILRIQQVVRGDSAAYFCASSLGQGGFAAGELFFGEGSRLTVL.

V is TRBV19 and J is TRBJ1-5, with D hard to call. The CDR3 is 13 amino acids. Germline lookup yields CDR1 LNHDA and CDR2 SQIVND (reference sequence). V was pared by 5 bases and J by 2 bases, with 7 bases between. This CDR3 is CASSQRGNQPQHF. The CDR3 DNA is TGTGCCAGTAGTCAAAGAGGCAATCAGCCCCAGCATTTT.

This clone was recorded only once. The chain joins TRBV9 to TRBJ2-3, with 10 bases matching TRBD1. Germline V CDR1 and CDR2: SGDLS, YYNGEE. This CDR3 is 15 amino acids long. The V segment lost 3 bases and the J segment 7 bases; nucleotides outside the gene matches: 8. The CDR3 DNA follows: TGTGCCAGCAGCGAACGGGACAGGGGCTCCCATACGCAGTATTTT. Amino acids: CASSERDRGSHTQYF.

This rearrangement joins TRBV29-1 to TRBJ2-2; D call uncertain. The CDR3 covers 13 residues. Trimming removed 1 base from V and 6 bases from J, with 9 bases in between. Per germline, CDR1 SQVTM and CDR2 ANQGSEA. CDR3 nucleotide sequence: TGCAGCGTTGAAGGTCTCGGTCCCGGGGAGCTGTTTTTT. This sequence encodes CSVEGLGPGELFF.

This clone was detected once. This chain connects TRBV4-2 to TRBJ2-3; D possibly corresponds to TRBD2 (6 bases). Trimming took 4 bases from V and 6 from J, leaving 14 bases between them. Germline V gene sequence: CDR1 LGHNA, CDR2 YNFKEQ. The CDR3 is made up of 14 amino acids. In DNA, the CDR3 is TGTGCCAGCAGCCGGGGGGAGGTCCGGGATACGCAGTATTTT. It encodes CASSRGEVRDTQYF.

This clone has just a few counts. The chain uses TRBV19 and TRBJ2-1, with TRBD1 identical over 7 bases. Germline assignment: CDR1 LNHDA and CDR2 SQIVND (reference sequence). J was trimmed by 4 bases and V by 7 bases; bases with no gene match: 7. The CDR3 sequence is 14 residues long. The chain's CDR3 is CASNPGTEYNEQFF. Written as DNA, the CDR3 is TGTGCCAGTAACCCCGGGACAGAGTACAATGAGCAGTTCTTC.

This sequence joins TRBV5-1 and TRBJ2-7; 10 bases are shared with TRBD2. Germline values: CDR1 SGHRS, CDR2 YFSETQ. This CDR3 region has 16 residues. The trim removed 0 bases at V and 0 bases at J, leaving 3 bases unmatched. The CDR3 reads CASSLAVAGGSYEQYF. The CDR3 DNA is TGCGCCAGCAGCTTGGCCGTAGCGGGGGGCTCCTACGAGCAGTACTTC.